The 5 T cell receptor beta chains in this list originate from one sample, sequenced in a study of identical twins. TCRdb analysed the 5' RACE reads with MiXCR anew, one entry per CDR3 protein. The sample consists of approximately 700,000 distinct CDR3 sequences, around 6% of them appearing once. Source material: naive T cells sorted from blood. All receptors derive from a man between 18 and 35 years old in good health.

A few counts support this clonotype. This sequence joins TRBV5-1 and TRBJ2-5; D is possibly TRBD2 (5 bases). The CDR3 totals 14 residues. V dropped 1 base and J dropped 4 bases, with 11 bases sitting between them. From germline, CDR1 is SGHRS and CDR2 YFSETQ. CDR3 amino acids: CASSLSGDAETQYF. Here the CDR3 DNA reads TGCGCCAGCAGCTTGAGCGGTGATGCAGAGACCCAGTACTTC.

This clonotype was found many times. J is TRBJ2-7 and V is TRBV5-1; D may be TRBD2 (6 bases). The length of the CDR3 is 15 residues. From germline, CDR1 is SGHRS and CDR2 YFSETQ. V lost 4 bases to trimming and J lost 0 bases, with 14 bases between them. The CDR3 bases are TGCGCCAGCAGCGTCACTAGCTCCAGCTCCTACGAGCAGTACTTC. This gives the protein CASSVTSSSSYEQYF.

The V call is TRBV12-3 or TRBV12-4, the J call TRBJ2-3; 7 bases match TRBD2. The CDR3 is made up of 13 amino acids. V lost 6 bases and J lost 5; bases outside the gene matches: 5. The DNA for the CDR3 is TGTGCCAGCAGCCTTACTAGCGTAGATACGCAGTATTTT. Its protein is CASSLTSVDTQYF.

In its sample, this clonotype was seen a few times. The genes are TRBV30 and TRBJ2-5; TRBD2 is a possible D gene (5 bases). Germline V lookup: CDR1 GTSNPN, CDR2 SVGIG (reference sequence). Deletions cut 3 bases from V and 2 bases from J, with 16 bases between. This CDR3 has 15 amino acids. CDR3 bases: TGTGCCTGGAGCTCGGGCGGGCAGCGTCAAGAGACCCAGTACTTC. It is translated as CAWSSGGQRQETQYF.

This sequence joins TRBV20-1 and TRBJ2-1, with D uncertain. With 5 bases removed from V and 0 bases from J, the gap between germline ends came to 11 bases. Germline V gene lookup returns CDR1 DFQATT and CDR2 SNEGSKA (reference sequence). The CDR3 is 14 amino acids. This chain's CDR3 is CSARQLGSYNEQFF. DNA of the CDR3: TGCAGTGCTCGTCAACTCGGCTCCTACAATGAGCAGTTCTTC.